Sequencing of this TCR beta chain was carried out in a study of tumor-infiltrating lymphocytes in primary liver carcinoma. Total RNA and DNA came together from about 21-30 mg of bulk tissue without cell sorting. Study results and limitations: Blood fell significantly below tumors in its top-250-clone fraction (p = 0.039).

With a constant-region primer, TCR beta cDNA was made from 450 to 550 ng of total RNA. Libraries of TCR beta came from three nested multiplex PCR rounds with slightly modified ARM-PCR. Researchers ran the first two PCR rounds for approximately 10 cycles each with TRBV1-TRBV30 forward primers and a C-beta reverse primer. Each CDR3 protein is one row after TCRdb ran MiXCR on the multiplex PCR reads. The top ten clones hold roughly 20% of a sample with approximately 190,000 distinct CDR3 sequences, 85% of them seen once. This CDR3 spans 15 amino acids. As to this clonotype: No antigen is known for it. One end of the junction fails to match germline, which may point to a read error.

The source is a man aged 40-55 years with primary liver carcinoma and hepatitis B virus infection. The chain uses TRBV12-3 or TRBV12-4 and TRBJ2-1; no definite D call. Sequenced input: tumor tissue from primary liver carcinoma. The CDR3 nucleotides read TGTGCCAGCCAACCGACCAGACAAGCTTACAATGAGCAGTTCTTT. The encoded protein is CASQPTRQAYNEQFF.